This is a list of T cell receptor beta chains from one sample in a study of T cells in Graves' hyperthyroidism and ophthalmopathy. MiXCR was run by TCRdb on the multiplex PCR reads, yielding one entry per CDR3 protein. This sample has fewer than 900,000 distinct CDR3 sequences, with about a sixth found just once. Sequencing input: blood. These receptors originate from a man aged 18 to 35 with Graves' hyperthyroidism. The CDR3 runs from the conserved cysteine through the conserved F or W. The D gene is left open where the match is weak. The size entry is marked missing in some rows and otherwise reads once, few, many or a size class.

J gene: TRBJ2-1
V gene: TRBV6-1
clone size: .
D gene: TRBD1
CDR3 protein: CASRDRGLWYNEQFF
CDR3 DNA: TGTGCCAGCAGAGACAGGGGGCTCTGGTACAATGAGCAGTTCTTC

J gene: TRBJ1-5
V gene: TRBV28
clone size: many
D gene: .
CDR3 protein: CASSFPSNQPQHF
CDR3 DNA: TGTGCCAGCAGTTTTCCCAGCAATCAGCCCCAGCATTTT

J gene: TRBJ2-2
V gene: TRBV30
clone size: many
D gene: TRBD2
CDR3 protein: CAWSSLAGGPVAGELFF
CDR3 DNA: TGTGCCTGGAGCTCCCTAGCGGGAGGGCCTGTAGCCGGGGAGCTGTTTTTT

J gene: TRBJ2-1
V gene: TRBV20-1
clone size: .
D gene: .
CDR3 protein: CSAIKLARSSYNEQFF
CDR3 DNA: TGCAGTGCTATTAAGCTAGCGCGCAGCTCCTACAATGAGCAGTTCTTC

J gene: TRBJ2-1
V gene: TRBV11-3
clone size: many
D gene: .
CDR3 protein: CASSPELEVDEQFF
CDR3 DNA: TGTGCCAGCAGCCCCGAACTGGAGGTGGATGAGCAGTTCTTC

J gene: TRBJ2-1
V gene: TRBV10-3
clone size: .
D gene: .
CDR3 protein: CAISESDFYNEQFF
CDR3 DNA: TGTGCCATCAGTGAGTCGGACTTCTACAATGAGCAGTTCTTC

J gene: TRBJ1-1
V gene: TRBV12-3/TRBV12-4
clone size: many
D gene: .
CDR3 protein: CASRAGVTTTEAFF
CDR3 DNA: TGTGCCAGCAGGGCAGGGGTGACAACGACTGAAGCTTTCTTT

J gene: TRBJ1-2
V gene: TRBV20-1
clone size: few
D gene: .
CDR3 protein: CSTTQGNYGYTF
CDR3 DNA: TGCAGTACGACTCAGGGCAACTATGGCTACACCTTC

J gene: TRBJ1-2
V gene: TRBV2
clone size: many
D gene: .
CDR3 protein: CASSTTVYGGYTF
CDR3 DNA: TGTGCCAGCAGTACCACCGTCTATGGTGGCTACACCTTC

J gene: TRBJ2-5
V gene: TRBV12-3/TRBV12-4
clone size: many
D gene: TRBD1
CDR3 protein: CASSSTGAATQYF
CDR3 DNA: TGTGCCAGCAGCTCCACAGGGGCGGCGACCCAGTACTTC

J gene: TRBJ2-7
V gene: TRBV9
clone size: .
D gene: .
CDR3 protein: CASSVGADNYEQYF
CDR3 DNA: TGTGCCAGCAGCGTAGGGGCAGATAATTACGAGCAGTACTTC

J gene: TRBJ2-7
V gene: TRBV12-3/TRBV12-4
clone size: many
D gene: TRBD2
CDR3 protein: CASSLTREGSYEQYF
CDR3 DNA: TGTGCCAGCAGTTTGACGCGGGAGGGCTCTTACGAGCAGTACTTC

J gene: TRBJ2-5
V gene: TRBV28
clone size: many
D gene: .
CDR3 protein: CASSLGGIAQETQYF
CDR3 DNA: TGTGCCAGCAGTTTAGGGGGGATTGCCCAAGAGACCCAGTACTTC

J gene: TRBJ1-1
V gene: TRBV6-1
clone size: many
D gene: .
CDR3 protein: CASSVTEAGTMNTEAFF
CDR3 DNA: TGTGCCAGCAGTGTTACAGAGGCAGGAACCATGAACACTGAAGCTTTCTTT

J gene: TRBJ2-1
V gene: TRBV28
clone size: many
D gene: .
CDR3 protein: CASSLSGRYNEQFF
CDR3 DNA: TGTGCCAGCAGCCTATCCGGGAGATACAATGAGCAGTTCTTC

J gene: TRBJ2-3
V gene: TRBV24-1
clone size: few
D gene: .
CDR3 protein: CATSDRRDGTDTQYF
CDR3 DNA: TGTGCCACCAGTGATCGCCGGGATGGCACAGATACGCAGTATTTT

J gene: TRBJ2-5
V gene: TRBV3-1
clone size: many
D gene: TRBD2
CDR3 protein: CASSQVAGQETQYF
CDR3 DNA: TGTGCCAGCAGCCAAGTAGCGGGACAAGAGACCCAGTACTTC

J gene: TRBJ2-7
V gene: TRBV12-3/TRBV12-4
clone size: many
D gene: .
CDR3 protein: CASSLEGNEQYF
CDR3 DNA: TGTGCCAGCAGTTTAGAGGGGAACGAGCAGTACTTC

J gene: TRBJ1-2
V gene: TRBV20-1
clone size: few
D gene: .
CDR3 protein: CSAGWGGDYDYTF
CDR3 DNA: TGCAGTGCTGGGTGGGGAGGGGACTATGACTACACCTTC

J gene: TRBJ2-7
V gene: TRBV7-2
clone size: many
D gene: .
CDR3 protein: CASSFLRTATYEQYF
CDR3 DNA: TGTGCCAGCAGCTTTTTACGGACAGCCACCTACGAGCAGTACTTC

J gene: TRBJ2-1
V gene: TRBV20-1
clone size: many
D gene: TRBD2
CDR3 protein: CSARVPRGMTSGSHNEQFF
CDR3 DNA: TGCAGTGCTAGAGTACCCAGGGGGATGACTAGCGGGAGCCACAATGAGCAGTTCTTC

J gene: TRBJ2-7
V gene: TRBV7-9
clone size: many
D gene: TRBD1
CDR3 protein: CASSLTGQGAYEQYF
CDR3 DNA: TGTGCCAGCAGCTTAACGGGACAGGGGGCCTACGAGCAGTACTTC

J gene: TRBJ2-7
V gene: TRBV7-9
clone size: many
D gene: .
CDR3 protein: CASSLGRYEQYF
CDR3 DNA: TGTGCCAGCAGCTTGGGGCGGTACGAGCAGTACTTC

J gene: TRBJ2-3
V gene: TRBV12-3/TRBV12-4
clone size: many
D gene: TRBD2
CDR3 protein: CASSLTSGMTSTDTQYF
CDR3 DNA: TGTGCCAGCAGTTTAACTAGCGGGATGACTTCCACAGATACGCAGTATTTT

J gene: TRBJ1-1
V gene: TRBV12-3/TRBV12-4
clone size: many
D gene: .
CDR3 protein: CASSLATRNTEAFF
CDR3 DNA: TGTGCCAGCAGTTTAGCGACCAGGAACACTGAAGCTTTCTTT

J gene: TRBJ2-7
V gene: TRBV7-6
clone size: few
D gene: .
CDR3 protein: CASSWGLSYEQYF
CDR3 DNA: TGTGCCAGCAGCTGGGGACTTTCTTACGAGCAGTACTTC

J gene: TRBJ2-5
V gene: TRBV25-1
clone size: .
D gene: TRBD2
CDR3 protein: CASSEFGRETQYF
CDR3 DNA: TGTGCCAGCAGTGAATTCGGGAGGGAGACCCAGTACTTC

J gene: TRBJ1-2
V gene: TRBV19
clone size: .
D gene: .
CDR3 protein: CASSIGPGHNYSYTF
CDR3 DNA: TGTGCCAGTAGTATAGGGCCGGGACACAACTATAGCTACACCTTC

J gene: TRBJ1-1
V gene: TRBV11-3
clone size: many
D gene: TRBD1
CDR3 protein: CASSPNRGMNTEAFF
CDR3 DNA: TGTGCCAGCAGCCCCAACAGGGGGATGAACACTGAAGCTTTCTTT

J gene: TRBJ1-2
V gene: TRBV18
clone size: many
D gene: .
CDR3 protein: CASSPVREAGYTF
CDR3 DNA: TGTGCCAGCTCACCGGTCAGGGAGGCTGGCTACACCTTC

J gene: TRBJ2-1
V gene: TRBV29-1
clone size: few
D gene: TRBD2
CDR3 protein: CSVDRVAGEGYNEQFF
CDR3 DNA: TGCAGCGTTGATCGGGTAGCGGGGGAGGGCTACAATGAGCAGTTCTTC

J gene: TRBJ1-5
V gene: TRBV9
clone size: many
D gene: .
CDR3 protein: CASSVEVGGGSNQPQHF
CDR3 DNA: TGTGCCAGCAGCGTAGAGGTTGGAGGGGGAAGCAATCAGCCCCAGCATTTT